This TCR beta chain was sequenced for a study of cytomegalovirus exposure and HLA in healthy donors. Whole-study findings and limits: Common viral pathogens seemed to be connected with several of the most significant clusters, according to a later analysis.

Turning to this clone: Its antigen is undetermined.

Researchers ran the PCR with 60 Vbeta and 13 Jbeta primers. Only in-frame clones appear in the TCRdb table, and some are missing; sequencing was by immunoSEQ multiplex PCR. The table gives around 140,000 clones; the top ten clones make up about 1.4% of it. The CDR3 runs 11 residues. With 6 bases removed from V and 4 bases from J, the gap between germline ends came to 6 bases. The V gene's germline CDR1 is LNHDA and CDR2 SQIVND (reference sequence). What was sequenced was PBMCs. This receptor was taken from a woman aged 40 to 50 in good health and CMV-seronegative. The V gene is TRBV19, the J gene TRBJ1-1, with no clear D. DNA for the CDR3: TGTGCCAGTAGCTATTCCACTGAAGCTTTCTTT. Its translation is CASSYSTEAFF. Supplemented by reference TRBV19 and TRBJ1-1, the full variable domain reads DGGITQSPKYLFRKEGQNVTLSCEQNLNHDAMYWYRQDPGQGLRLIYYSQIVNDFQKGDIAEGYSVSREKKESFPLTVTSAQKNPTAFYLCASSYSTEAFFGQGTRLTVV.